The 10 T cell receptor beta chains presented below share a single source sample, sequenced in a study of regulatory T cells in long-lasting Graves disease. This sample's time point: persistent/refractory GD, antithyroid drugs over 5 years with positive TRAb. From RNA extracted from PBMCs, the TCR library was made. Building the TCR beta libraries relied on iRepertoire HTBI primers, and CDR3 regions underwent Arm-PCR. Via MiXCR, TCRdb re-called the multiplex PCR reads, giving one row per CDR3 protein. Of about 660,000 distinct CDR3 sequences listed, around 30% were seen once; the top ten hold under 55%. The starting material was peripheral blood mononuclear cells (PBMCs), obtained when the disease was refractory, from a patient treated with antithyroid drugs. All receptors derive from a female donor with Graves disease.

CDR3 residues: CASSIPYSNQPQHF. The CDR3 DNA reads TGTGCCAGTAGTATTCCGTATAGCAATCAGCCCCAGCATTTT. The V and J genes are TRBV19 and TRBJ1-5; unclear D gene. This CDR3 has 14 amino acids. Germline CDR1 is LNHDA and CDR2 is SQIVND (reference sequence). Trimming took 3 bases from V and 0 from J, leaving 6 bases between them.

There are many counts of this clonotype. V gene TRBV30 combines with J gene TRBJ2-2, with unresolved D. The CDR3 runs 12 residues. The germline gives CDR1 GTSNPN, CDR2 SVGIG (reference sequence). The V end was cut by 0 bases, the J end by 16 bases, with 15 bases between. CDR3 sequence: CAWSVRTERRFF. CDR3 in DNA: TGTGCCTGGAGTGTAAGGACCGAGAGAAGGTTTTTT.

This clonotype showed up just a few times. The chain has TRBV28 and TRBJ2-2; 11 nucleotides agree with TRBD1. The V segment lost 6 bases and the J segment 7 bases; nucleotides outside the gene matches: 4. The CDR3 is 14 residues long. Germline V gene data show CDR1 as MDHEN and CDR2 as SYDVKM. The CDR3 here is CASRRDRGSGELFF. DNA of the CDR3: TGTGCCAGCAGGCGGGACAGGGGGAGCGGGGAGCTGTTTTTT.

The chain combines TRBV20-1 with TRBJ1-5, with no clear D. Germline CDR1 reads DFQATT; CDR2 reads SNEGSKA (reference sequence). There are 12 residues in the CDR3. The V gene lost 4 bases and the J gene lost 4 bases, with 8 bases spanning the gap. The CDR3 loop reads CSAIMGNQPQHF. The CDR3 region has the DNA TGCAGTGCTATAATGGGAAATCAGCCCCAGCATTTT.

This chain uses TRBV6-2 or TRBV6-3 with TRBJ2-5; 7 bases match TRBD1. Trimming took 8 bases from V and 2 from J; bases not matched to a gene: 11. The CDR3 loop spans 15 amino acids. Per germline, CDR1 MNHEY and CDR2 SVGEGT. CDR3 in amino acids: CASAAQDRNQETQYF. CDR3 in DNA: TGTGCCAGCGCCGCCCAGGACAGGAATCAAGAGACCCAGTACTTC.

At least ten counts were recorded for this clonotype. This chain connects TRBV12-3 or TRBV12-4 to TRBJ1-1; the match to TRBD1 covers 11 bases. Germline trimming cut 4 bases from V and 0 bases from J; bases unmatched to any gene: 13. CDR3 size: 19 residues. The CDR3 DNA reads TGTGCCAGCAGTTCGCCCCACGGGACAGGGGGTGGGTTGAACACTGAAGCTTTCTTT. It yields the protein CASSSPHGTGGGLNTEAFF.

The rearrangement joins TRBV27 to TRBJ2-7; TRBD1 agrees at 7 bases. There are 13 residues in the CDR3. Unmatched junction bases numbered 6, after V lost 8 bases and J lost 2 bases. Germline lookup yields CDR1 MNHEY and CDR2 SMNVEV (reference sequence). The CDR3 sequence: CASGWTGTYEQYF. CDR3 in DNA: TGTGCCAGCGGTTGGACAGGTACCTACGAGCAGTACTTC.

This clonotype was counted a few times. The chain recombines TRBV12-3 or TRBV12-4 with TRBJ2-2, with 7 bases matching TRBD2. The CDR3 has 16 residues. Losses at the gene ends were 0 bases for V and 8 bases for J; bases not matched to a gene: 9. CDR3 sequence reads: CASSLAPSGLLGELFF. The CDR3 nucleotides are TGTGCCAGCAGTTTAGCGCCTAGCGGCCTATTAGGGGAGCTGTTTTTT.

There are a few counts of this clonotype. An end of the junction differs from the germline gene, which may be a read error. The chain combines TRBV28 with TRBJ1-4; 7 bases align to TRBD1. Germline CDR1 reads MDHEN; CDR2 reads SYDVKM. The CDR3 sequence is 14 residues long. The chain's CDR3 is CANSAGGQEEKLFF. The CDR3 nucleotides are TGTGCCAACAGTGCAGGGGGGCAGGAGGAAAAACTGTTTTTT. The entire variable domain, with the rest obtained from reference TRBV28 and TRBJ1-4, is as follows: DVKVTQSSRYLVKRTGEKVFLECVQDMDHENMFWYRQDPGLGLRLIYFSYDVKMKEKGDIPEGYSVSREKKERFSLILESASTNQTSMYLCANSAGGQEEKLFFGSGTQLSVL.

Notes on this clonotype: A far larger clone is just one base off, so this is likely a read error. This chain joins TRBV9 and TRBJ1-4, with D tentatively TRBD1 (6 bases). Germline lookup yields CDR1 SGDLS and CDR2 YYNGEE. V dropped 6 bases and J dropped 8 bases, with 14 bases sitting between them. This CDR3 comprises 13 residues. The CDR3 DNA reads TGTGCCAGCACGACAGGTCTCTTCGAAAAACTGTTTTTT. It yields the protein CASTTGLFEKLFF.